This TCR beta chain was profiled in a study of cytomegalovirus exposure and HLA in healthy donors. Turning to the study itself: The 120 validation repertoires were reported in a later analysis to have been generated on the same platform as the roughly 670 first-cohort repertoires.

Produced via immunoSEQ multiplex PCR; TCRdb's table is partial and in-frame only. Of roughly 120,000 clones in the sample, about 85% were seen once. V lost 4 bases to trimming and J lost 0 bases, with 10 bases between them. CDR3 length: 14 residues. Germline V gives CDR1 MGHRA, CDR2 YSYEKL. Turning to this clone: Its antigen is not identified.

General observations from the study: Reportedly, cytomegalovirus status was diagnosed with high sensitivity and specificity. Cytomegalovirus-associated status was assigned to 164 TCR beta chains. Most observed TCR sequences were rare, whereas some public TCRs were detected in many donors.

The receptor's source is a man aged 18 to 30 in good health and CMV-seropositive. Sequenced material: PBMCs. The chain couples TRBV4-1 to TRBJ2-7, with D possibly matching TRBD1 (5 bases). CDR3 nucleotide sequence: TGCGCCAGCAGCCGAGTAACAGGCTCCTACGAGCAGTACTTC. Translation gives CASSRVTGSYEQYF.